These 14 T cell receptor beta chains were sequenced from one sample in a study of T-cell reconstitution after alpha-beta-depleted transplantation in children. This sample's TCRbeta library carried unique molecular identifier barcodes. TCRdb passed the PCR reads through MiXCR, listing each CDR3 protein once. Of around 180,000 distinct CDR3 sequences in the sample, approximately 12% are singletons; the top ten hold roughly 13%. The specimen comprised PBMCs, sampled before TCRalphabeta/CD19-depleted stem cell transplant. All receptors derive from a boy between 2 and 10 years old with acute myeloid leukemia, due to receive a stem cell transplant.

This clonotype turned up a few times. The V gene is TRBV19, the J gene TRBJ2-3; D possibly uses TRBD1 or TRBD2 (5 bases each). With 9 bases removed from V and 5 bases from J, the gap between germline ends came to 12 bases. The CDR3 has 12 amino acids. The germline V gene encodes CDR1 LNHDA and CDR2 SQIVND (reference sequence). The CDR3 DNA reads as TGTGCCAGCTCGGGGACGGAAGATACGCAGTATTTT. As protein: CASSGTEDTQYF.

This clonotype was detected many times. The CDR3 DNA is TGTGCCAGCAGCTTCTACGCCTCTGGGGCCAACGTCCTGACTTTC. Amino acids: CASSFYASGANVLTF. The genes are TRBV7-2 and TRBJ2-6; D ambiguous. Trimming pared 3 bases from V and 0 bases from J, leaving 6 bases between. This CDR3 comprises 15 residues. Germline V CDR1 and CDR2: SGHTA, FQGNSA.

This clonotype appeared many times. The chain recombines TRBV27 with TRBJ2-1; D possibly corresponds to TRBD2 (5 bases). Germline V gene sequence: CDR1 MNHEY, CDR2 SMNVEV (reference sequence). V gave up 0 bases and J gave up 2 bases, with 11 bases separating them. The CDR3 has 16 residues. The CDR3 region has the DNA TGTGCCAGCAGTTTATCAGGTGGGGAGACCTACAATGAGCAGTTCTTC. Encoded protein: CASSLSGGETYNEQFF.

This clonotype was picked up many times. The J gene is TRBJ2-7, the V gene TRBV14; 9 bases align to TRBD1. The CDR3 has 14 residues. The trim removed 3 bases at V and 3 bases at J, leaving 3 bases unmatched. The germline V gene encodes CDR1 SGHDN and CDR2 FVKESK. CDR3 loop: CASSQPGQGYEQYF. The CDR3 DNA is TGTGCCAGCAGCCAGCCGGGACAGGGCTACGAGCAGTACTTC.

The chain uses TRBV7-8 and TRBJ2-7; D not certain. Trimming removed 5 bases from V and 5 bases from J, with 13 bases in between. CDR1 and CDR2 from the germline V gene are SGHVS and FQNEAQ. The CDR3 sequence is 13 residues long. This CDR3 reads CASSPRTVNEQYF. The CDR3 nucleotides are TGTGCCAGCAGCCCCAGGACCGTTAACGAGCAGTACTTC.

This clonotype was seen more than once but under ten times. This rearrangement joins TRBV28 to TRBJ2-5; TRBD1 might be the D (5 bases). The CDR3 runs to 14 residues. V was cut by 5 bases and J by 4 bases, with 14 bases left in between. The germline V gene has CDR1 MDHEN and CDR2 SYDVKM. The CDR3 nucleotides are TGTGCCAGCAGTGCGGCTCTAGGGGTAGAGACCCAGTACTTC. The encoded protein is CASSAALGVETQYF.

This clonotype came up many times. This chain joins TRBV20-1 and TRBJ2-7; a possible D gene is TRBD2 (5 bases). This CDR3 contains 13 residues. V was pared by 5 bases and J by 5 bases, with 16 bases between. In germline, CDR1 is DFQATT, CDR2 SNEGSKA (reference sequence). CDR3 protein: CSAQSGGTNEQYF. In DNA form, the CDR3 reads TGCAGTGCTCAGAGCGGCGGAACCAACGAGCAGTACTTC.

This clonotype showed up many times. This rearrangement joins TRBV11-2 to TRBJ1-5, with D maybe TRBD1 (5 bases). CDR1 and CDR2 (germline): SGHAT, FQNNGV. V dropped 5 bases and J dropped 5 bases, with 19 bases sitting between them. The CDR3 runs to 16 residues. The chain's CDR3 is CASSPWTPRLHQPQHF. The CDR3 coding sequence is TGTGCCAGCAGCCCGTGGACACCCCGATTACATCAGCCCCAGCATTTT. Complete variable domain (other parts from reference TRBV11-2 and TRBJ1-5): EAGVAQSPRYKIIEKRQSVAFWCNPISGHATLYWYQQILGQGPKLLIQFQNNGVVDDSQLPKDRFSAERLKGVDSTLKIQPAKLEDSAVYLCASSPWTPRLHQPQHFGDGTRLSIL.

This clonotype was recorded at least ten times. The CDR3 sequence: CASSWRDRGPREAFF. CDR3 DNA sequence: TGTGCCAGCAGCTGGCGAGATCGGGGGCCCCGTGAAGCTTTCTTT. This rearrangement joins TRBV5-5 to TRBJ1-1; D is perhaps TRBD1 (6 bases). The CDR3 covers 15 residues. Germline V CDR1 and CDR2: SGHKS, YYEKEE (reference sequence). Trimming removed 3 bases from V and 7 bases from J, with 19 bases in between.

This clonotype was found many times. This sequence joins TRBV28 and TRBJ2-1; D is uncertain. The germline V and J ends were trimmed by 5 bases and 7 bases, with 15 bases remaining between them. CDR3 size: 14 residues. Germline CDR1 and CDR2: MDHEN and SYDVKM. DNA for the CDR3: TGTGCCAGCAGTCCCGTACTAAGGTTGAATGAGCAGTTCTTC. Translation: CASSPVLRLNEQFF.

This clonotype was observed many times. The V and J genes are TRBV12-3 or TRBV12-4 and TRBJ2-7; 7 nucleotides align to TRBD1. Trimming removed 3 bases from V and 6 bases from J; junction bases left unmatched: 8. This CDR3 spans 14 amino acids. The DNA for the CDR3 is TGTGCCAGCAGTTTCACGGGACAGATCCTCGAGCAGTACTTC. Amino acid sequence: CASSFTGQILEQYF.

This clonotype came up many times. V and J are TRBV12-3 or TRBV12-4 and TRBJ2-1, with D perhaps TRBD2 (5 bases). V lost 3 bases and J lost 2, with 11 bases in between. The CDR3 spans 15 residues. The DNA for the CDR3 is TGTGCCAGCAGTTTTCTAGCCGGAACCTACAATGAGCAGTTCTTC. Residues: CASSFLAGTYNEQFF.

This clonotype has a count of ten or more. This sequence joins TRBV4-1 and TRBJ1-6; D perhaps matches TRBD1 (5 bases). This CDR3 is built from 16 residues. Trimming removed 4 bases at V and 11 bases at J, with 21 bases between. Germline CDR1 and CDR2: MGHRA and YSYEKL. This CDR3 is CASSPSVGDLMAPLHF. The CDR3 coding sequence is TGCGCCAGCAGCCCAAGCGTCGGGGACCTAATGGCACCCCTCCACTTT.

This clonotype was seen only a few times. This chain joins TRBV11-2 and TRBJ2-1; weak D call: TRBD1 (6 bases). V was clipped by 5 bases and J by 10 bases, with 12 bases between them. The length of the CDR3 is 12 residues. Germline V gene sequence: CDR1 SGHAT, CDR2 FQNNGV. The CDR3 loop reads CASSKGQKEQFF. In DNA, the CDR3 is TGTGCCAGCAGCAAGGGACAAAAGGAGCAGTTCTTC.